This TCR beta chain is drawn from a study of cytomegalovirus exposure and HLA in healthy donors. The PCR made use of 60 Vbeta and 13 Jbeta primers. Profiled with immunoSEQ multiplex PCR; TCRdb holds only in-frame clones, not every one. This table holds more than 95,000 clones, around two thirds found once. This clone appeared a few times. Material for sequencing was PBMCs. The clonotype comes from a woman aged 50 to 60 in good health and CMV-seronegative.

The CDR3 DNA reads TGTGCCAGCAGCGACTTTAGCGGGGCCGGAAACAATGAGCAGTTCTTC. It specifies CASSDFSGAGNNEQFF. This chain connects TRBV7-9 to TRBJ2-1; 8 bases map to TRBD2. Germline V gives CDR1 SEHNR, CDR2 FQNEAQ (reference sequence). V lost 5 bases to trimming and J lost 5 bases; unmatched junction nucleotides: 11. This CDR3 is built from 16 residues.